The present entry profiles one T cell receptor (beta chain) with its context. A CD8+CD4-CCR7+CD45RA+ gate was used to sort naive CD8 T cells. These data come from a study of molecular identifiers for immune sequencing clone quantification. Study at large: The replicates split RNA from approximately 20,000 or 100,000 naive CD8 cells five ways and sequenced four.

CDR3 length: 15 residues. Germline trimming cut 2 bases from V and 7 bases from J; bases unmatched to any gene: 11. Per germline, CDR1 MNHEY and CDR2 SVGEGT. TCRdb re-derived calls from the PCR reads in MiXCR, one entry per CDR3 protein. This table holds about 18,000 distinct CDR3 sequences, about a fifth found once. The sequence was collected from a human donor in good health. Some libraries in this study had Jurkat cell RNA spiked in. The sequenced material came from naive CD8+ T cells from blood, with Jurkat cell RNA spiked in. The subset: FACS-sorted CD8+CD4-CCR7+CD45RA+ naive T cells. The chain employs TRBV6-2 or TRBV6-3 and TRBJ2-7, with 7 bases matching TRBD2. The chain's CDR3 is CASSYLYGGGLEQYF. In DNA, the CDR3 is TGTGCCAGCAGTTACCTTTACGGCGGGGGACTAGAGCAGTACTTC.